This T cell receptor beta chain was profiled in a study of identical twins. This clonotype was seen only a few times. TCRdb used MiXCR to reprocess the 5' RACE reads, holding one entry per CDR3 protein. The table records about 490,000 distinct CDR3 sequences, approximately 14% of them present only once. CDR3 length equals 11 residues. V was trimmed by 3 bases and J by 7 bases, leaving 3 bases between them. Every donor was a healthy Caucasian. This sample was shared with a second study, whose subject was yellow fever vaccine responses in identical twins. From that report: Twins' vaccine T cell responses were reported to seem partly convergent and partly personalized.

The sequenced sample was CD4+ T cells sorted from blood. This chain connects TRBV12-3 or TRBV12-4 to TRBJ2-2; unclear D gene. This TCR derives from a woman between 18 and 30 years old in good health. DNA of the CDR3: TGTGCCAGCAGTTTGATCGGGGAGCTGTTTTTT. This codes for CASSLIGELFF.